A single sample gave rise to the 10 T cell receptor beta chains below, sequenced in a study of blood T cell repertoires in COVID-19. Repertoires were generated with immunoSEQ multiplex PCR, while TCRdb's copy carries only in-frame clones and drops some. The sample has 70,000 to 90,000 clones, more than 75% seen once; the top ten hold under 8.5%. Source material: peripheral blood. These receptors were collected from a man in his fifties with active COVID-19.

The gene calls are TRBV29-1 and TRBJ2-2; 7 bases agree with TRBD1. J lost 7 bases, V lost 4 bases, and 6 bases had no gene match. CDR3 size: 13 residues. Germline values: CDR1 SQVTM, CDR2 ANQGSEA. Written as DNA, the CDR3 is TGCAGCGTTGTACAGGGGTCGCGCGGGGAGCTGTTTTTT. The encoded protein is CSVVQGSRGELFF.

This rearrangement joins TRBV18 to TRBJ2-7; no firm D call. The V end was cut by 0 bases, the J end by 3 bases, with 9 bases between. The CDR3 has 14 amino acids. Germline CDR1 KGHSH, CDR2 LQKENI. DNA for the CDR3: TGTGCCAGCTCACCACCGACTGTGGGCTACGAGCAGTACTTC. It encodes CASSPPTVGYEQYF.

The rearrangement uses TRBV6-5 and TRBJ2-1; TRBD1 matches at 9 bases. Trimming cost V 10 bases and J 6 bases; bases outside gene matches: 13. The CDR3 extends over 15 amino acids. CDR1 and CDR2 from the germline V gene are MNHEY and SVGAGI. The DNA of the CDR3 is TGTGCCACCAAATCCCCCAAGGACAGGGGCAATGAGCAGTTCTTC. Protein sequence: CATKSPKDRGNEQFF.

The chain carries TRBV7-6 and TRBJ1-1; no firm D call. This CDR3 is 15 amino acids long. The germline V gene encodes CDR1 SGHVS and CDR2 FNYEAQ. Trimming removed 5 bases from V and 2 bases from J, with 15 bases in between. The CDR3 region is CASSPSLQPNTEAFF. The CDR3 nucleotides are TGTGCCAGCAGCCCTAGCCTACAGCCAAACACTGAAGCTTTCTTT.

This sequence joins TRBV28 and TRBJ2-4, with a weak D call TRBD2 (6 bases). Trimming pared 3 bases from V and 0 bases from J, leaving 12 bases between. The CDR3 runs 16 residues. The germline gives CDR1 MDHEN, CDR2 SYDVKM. As DNA, the CDR3 is TGTGCCAGCAGTTTTGGAGGGGCACTAGCCAAAAACATTCAGTACTTC. Its protein is CASSFGGALAKNIQYF.

This sequence joins TRBV5-3 and TRBJ2-2; D is perhaps TRBD2 (7 bases). TRBV5-3 is reported as an ORF; its role is uncertain. V was cut by 2 bases and J by 3 bases, with 11 bases left in between. The CDR3 runs to 15 residues. The CDR3 sequence: CARSLRGAHTGELFF. The CDR3 DNA sequence: TGTGCCAGAAGCTTACGGGGGGCTCACACCGGGGAGCTGTTTTTT.

The sample holds one count of this clone. The chain has TRBV19 and TRBJ1-4; 8 bases fit TRBD1. This CDR3 region has 15 residues. The germline gives CDR1 LNHDA, CDR2 SQIVND (reference sequence). V was pared by 6 bases and J by 5 bases, with 8 bases of the junction left unmatched. This chain's CDR3 is CASSDRGTGNEKLFF. The CDR3 DNA follows: TGTGCCAGTAGCGACAGGGGTACTGGAAATGAAAAACTGTTTTTT.

The chain links TRBV7-9 to TRBJ2-7; 9 bases fit TRBD1. CDR3 length: 13 residues. CDR1 is SEHNR and CDR2 is FQNEAQ in the germline V gene (reference sequence). Trimming took 5 bases from V and 4 from J; bases not matched to a gene: 3. DNA for the CDR3: TGTGCCAGCAGCGTGGACAGGGGATACGAGCAGTACTTC. Its protein is CASSVDRGYEQYF.

The genes are TRBV11-2 and TRBJ2-1, with TRBD2 matching over 9 bases. Per germline, CDR1 SGHAT and CDR2 FQNNGV. CDR3 length: 15 residues. The V gene end was trimmed by 6 bases and the J gene end by 6 bases; junction bases not matched to a gene: 9. CDR3 in amino acids: CASRPRTSDFNEQFF. CDR3 nucleotide sequence: TGTGCCAGCAGACCAAGGACTAGCGATTTCAATGAGCAGTTCTTC.

The V and J genes are TRBV28 and TRBJ2-2; tentatively, D is TRBD2 (7 bases). CDR1 MDHEN and CDR2 SYDVKM come from the germline V gene. The CDR3 totals 15 residues. V was shortened by 6 bases and J by 4 bases, with 15 bases between the two germline ends. The CDR3 sequence is CASRGGTRGTGELFF. In DNA, the CDR3 is TGTGCCAGCAGGGGGGGGACACGGGGCACCGGGGAGCTGTTTTTT. The whole variable domain, filled in from reference TRBV28 and TRBJ2-2, reads DVKVTQSSRYLVKRTGEKVFLECVQDMDHENMFWYRQDPGLGLRLIYFSYDVKMKEKGDIPEGYSVSREKKERFSLILESASTNQTSMYLCASRGGTRGTGELFFGEGSRLTVL.